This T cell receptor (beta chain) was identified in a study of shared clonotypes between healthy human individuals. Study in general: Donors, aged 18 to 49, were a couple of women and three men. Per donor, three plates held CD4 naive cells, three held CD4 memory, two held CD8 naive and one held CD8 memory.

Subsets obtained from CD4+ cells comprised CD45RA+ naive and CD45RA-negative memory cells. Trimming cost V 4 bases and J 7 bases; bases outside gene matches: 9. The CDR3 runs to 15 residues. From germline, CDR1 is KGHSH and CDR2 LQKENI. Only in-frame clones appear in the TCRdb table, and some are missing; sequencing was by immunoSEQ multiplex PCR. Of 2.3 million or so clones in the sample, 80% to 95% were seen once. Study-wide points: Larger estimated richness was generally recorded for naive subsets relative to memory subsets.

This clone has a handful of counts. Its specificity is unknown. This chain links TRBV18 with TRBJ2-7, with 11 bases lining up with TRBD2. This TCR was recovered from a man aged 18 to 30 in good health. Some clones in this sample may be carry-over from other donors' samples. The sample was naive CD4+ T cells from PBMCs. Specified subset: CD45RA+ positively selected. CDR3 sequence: CASSRGTSGTSEQYF. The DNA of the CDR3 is TGTGCCAGCTCACGGGGGACTAGCGGAACGTCGGAGCAGTACTTC.